A selection of T cell receptor beta chains follows, all from one sample in a study of T cells after posttransplantation cyclophosphamide. Sequencing used immunoSEQ multiplex PCR; TCRdb keeps in-frame clones, though not all of them. The sample contains roughly 17,000 clones, 83% of which appear only once. The sample comprised memory CD4+ T cells sorted from blood. The receptors stem from a man under 40 in good health and a related stem cell transplant donor. Both conserved end residues are part of each CDR3. Clone size is stated in some rows and not others, as once, few, many or a class when expanded.

v_call	clone_size	cdr3_aa
TRBV19	-	CASSIVDSGGSSSYNEQFF
TRBV7-3	-	CASSPTGTNTDTQYF
TRBV2	-	CASSERPNGANVLTF
TRBV7-2	-	CASSLRLGGVYGYTF
TRBV19	-	CASSIMGTSLEYKQFF
TRBV11-2	-	CASSQISGVHTGELFF
TRBV11-1	-	CASSPQGAPAEAFF
TRBV29-1	-	CSVVGGRGEQFF
TRBV10-2	-	CASSAGTADTQYF
TRBV7-9	once	CASSPVQGGNYGYTF
TRBV15	-	CATSRHTSGLETQYF
TRBV9	-	CASSVGGGITDTQYF
TRBV29-1	-	CSVADRGNGYTF
TRBV23-1	-	CASSGGSLNTEAFF
TRBV7-6	-	CASSLGGVQYQETQYF
TRBV6-5	-	CASSYPPNEQYF
TRBV2	few	CASSELRTGSRKLFF
TRBV1	-	CTSSPGLAGALSLAYEQYF
TRBV7-8	-	CASSLGAGGPTDTQYF
TRBV7-8	-	CASSLGTLYNEQFF
TRBV18	-	CASTSRGVGTQYF
TRBV28	-	CASSTTNQPQHF
TRBV2	-	CASSEKQAGLYYEQYF
TRBV5-6	-	CASSRLLADTDTQYF
TRBV7-2	-	CASSSSHRDRVFNYGYTF
TRBV28	-	CASIPFQGGNTEAFF
TRBV14	-	CASSQDKRWASASYNEQFF
TRBV5-1	-	CASSLEGAPYNEQFF
TRBV4-3	-	CASSQAWSFYGSNYGYTF
TRBV2	-	CASRTQSSGANVLTF
TRBV9	once	CASSVGQGEYNSPLHF
TRBV7-9	-	CASSLAGGSTDTQYF
TRBV6-6	few	CASTRVARSGYTF
TRBV6-4	few	CASRTGGPTGELFF
TRBV5-3	medium-sized	CARSRGTALSGNTIYF
TRBV7-2	-	CASSLRRGGLDNEQFF
TRBV29-1	-	CSAGWGDTEAFF
TRBV6-5	-	CASSHGTGRGYTF
TRBV11-2	once	CASSLLADPYTQYF
TRBV27	-	CASTPFGGSGALHF
TRBV29-1	-	CSVGALRPLGPMNTEAFF
TRBV7-2	-	CASSLAGAGGSETQYF
TRBV7-2	-	CASSSTPGVGSYNEQFF
TRBV7-9	-	CASSLEGGALDEQYF
TRBV7-2	once	CASSLAGGRYEQYF